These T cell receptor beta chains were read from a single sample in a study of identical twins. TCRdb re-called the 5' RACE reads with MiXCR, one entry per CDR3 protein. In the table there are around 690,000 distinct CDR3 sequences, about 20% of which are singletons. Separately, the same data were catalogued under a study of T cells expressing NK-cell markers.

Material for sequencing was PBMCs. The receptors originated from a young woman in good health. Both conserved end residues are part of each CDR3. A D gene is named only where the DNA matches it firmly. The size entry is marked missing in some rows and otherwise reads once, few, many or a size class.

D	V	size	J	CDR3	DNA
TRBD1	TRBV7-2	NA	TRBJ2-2	CASSTRTGQGRRELFF	TGTGCCAGCAGCACCCGGACAGGACAGGGACGCCGGGAGCTGTTTTTT
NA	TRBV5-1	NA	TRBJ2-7	CASSLTLARSYEQYF	TGCGCCAGCAGCTTGACCCTAGCCCGATCCTACGAGCAGTACTTC
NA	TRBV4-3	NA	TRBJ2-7	CASSQLRSPLIKQYF	TGCGCCAGCAGCCAACTTCGGAGCCCCTTGATTAAGCAGTACTTC
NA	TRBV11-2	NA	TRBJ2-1	CASSFLQNLGEQFF	TGTGCCAGCAGCTTCCTACAAAACTTGGGTGAGCAGTTCTTC
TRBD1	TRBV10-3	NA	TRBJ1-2	CAIRGQGASSGGYTF	TGTGCCATCAGGGGACAGGGGGCGAGTTCGGGAGGCTACACCTTC
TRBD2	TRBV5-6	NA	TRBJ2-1	CASSLEGTSGRRQFF	TGTGCCAGCAGCTTGGAGGGTACTAGCGGGAGGAGGCAGTTCTTC
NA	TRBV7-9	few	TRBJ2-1	CASSFTGNRNNEQFF	TGTGCCAGCAGCTTCACGGGAAACAGGAACAATGAGCAGTTCTTC
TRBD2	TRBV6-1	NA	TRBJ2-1	CASNGGGALNEQFF	TGTGCCAGCAATGGCGGGGGGGCCCTGAATGAGCAGTTCTTC
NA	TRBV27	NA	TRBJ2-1	CTSRKGPYNEQFF	TGCACCAGCAGAAAAGGTCCCTACAATGAGCAGTTCTTC
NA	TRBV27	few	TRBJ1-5	CASSLMGVDQPQHF	TGTGCCAGCAGTTTGATGGGGGTCGATCAGCCCCAGCATTTT
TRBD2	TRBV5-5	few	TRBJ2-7	CASSIAGGSYEQYF	TGTGCCAGCAGTATAGCGGGCGGGTCCTACGAGCAGTACTTC
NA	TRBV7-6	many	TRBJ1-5	CASSDSNQPQHF	TGTGCCAGCAGCGACAGCAATCAGCCCCAGCATTTT
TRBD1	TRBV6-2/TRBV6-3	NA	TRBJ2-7	CASSAQTGEQYF	TGTGCCAGCAGTGCCCAGACAGGGGAGCAGTACTTC
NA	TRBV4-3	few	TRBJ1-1	CASSQTTMGNTEAFF	TGCGCCAGCAGCCAAACTACCATGGGGAACACTGAAGCTTTCTTT
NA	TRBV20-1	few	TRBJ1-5	CSARQVLGPQHF	TGCAGTGCTAGACAGGTCCTGGGGCCCCAGCATTTT
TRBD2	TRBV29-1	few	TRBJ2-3	CSVLDYQRGRADTQYF	TGCAGCGTCCTCGATTACCAGCGGGGGAGGGCAGATACGCAGTATTTT
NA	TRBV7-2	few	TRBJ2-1	CASNPSVPNEQFF	TGTGCCAGCAACCCTTCTGTCCCCAATGAGCAGTTCTTC
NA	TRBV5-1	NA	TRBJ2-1	CASSPFRGDNEQFF	TGCGCCAGCAGCCCCTTTAGGGGCGACAATGAGCAGTTCTTC
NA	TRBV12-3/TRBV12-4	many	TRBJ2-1	CASLGTEQFF	TGTGCCAGCCTCGGGACGGAGCAGTTCTTC
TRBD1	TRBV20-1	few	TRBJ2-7	CSARDAGGGEQYF	TGCAGTGCTAGAGACGCAGGGGGTGGCGAGCAGTACTTC
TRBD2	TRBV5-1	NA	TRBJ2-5	CASKTSGGIQETQYF	TGCGCCAGCAAGACTAGCGGGGGGATACAAGAGACCCAGTACTTC
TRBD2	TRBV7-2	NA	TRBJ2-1	CASSFREGHNEQFF	TGTGCCAGCAGCTTCCGGGAGGGGCACAATGAGCAGTTCTTC
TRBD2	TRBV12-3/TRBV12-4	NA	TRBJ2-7	CASSLSSGGRDEQYF	TGTGCCAGCAGTCTCTCTAGCGGGGGCCGCGACGAGCAGTACTTC
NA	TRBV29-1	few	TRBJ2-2	CSASGTLRNTGELFF	TGCAGCGCAAGCGGGACACTGAGGAACACCGGGGAGCTGTTTTTT
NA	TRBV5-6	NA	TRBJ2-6	CASSLRGSRGHIERANVLTF	TGTGCCAGCAGCTTGCGGGGCTCCCGAGGTCATATAGAGAGGGCCAACGTCCTGACTTTC
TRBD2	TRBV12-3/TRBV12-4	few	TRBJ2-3	CASRPTSGGTSTDTQYF	TGTGCCAGCAGGCCTACTAGCGGGGGGACAAGCACAGATACGCAGTATTTT
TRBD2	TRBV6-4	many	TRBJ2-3	CASSDSSGADTQYF	TGTGCCAGCAGTGACTCTAGCGGGGCAGATACGCAGTATTTT
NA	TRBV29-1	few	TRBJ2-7	CSVENKGEQYF	TGCAGCGTTGAGAACAAAGGGGAGCAGTACTTC
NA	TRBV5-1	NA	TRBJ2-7	CAVRDYEQYF	TGCGCCGTTAGGGACTACGAGCAGTACTTC
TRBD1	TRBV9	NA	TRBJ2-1	CASSLPGESRDRGVYEQFF	TGTGCCAGCAGCCTCCCGGGGGAAAGCCGGGACAGGGGCGTCTATGAGCAGTTCTTC
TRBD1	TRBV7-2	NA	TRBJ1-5	CASSVGTGHQPQHF	TGTGCCAGCAGCGTAGGGACAGGCCATCAGCCCCAGCATTTT
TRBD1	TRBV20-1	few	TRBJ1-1	CSARDRGGGVYTEAFF	TGCAGTGCTAGAGATCGAGGAGGGGGCGTTTACACTGAAGCTTTCTTT
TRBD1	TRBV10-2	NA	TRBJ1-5	CASRGPDRGQPQHF	TGCGCCAGCAGGGGTCCGGACAGGGGGCAGCCCCAGCATTTT
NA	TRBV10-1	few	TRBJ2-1	CASSESERAYDEQFF	TGCGCCAGCAGTGAGTCGGAGCGGGCGTATGATGAGCAGTTCTTC
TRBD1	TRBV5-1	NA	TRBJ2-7	CASSGDRGGEQYF	TGCGCCAGCAGCGGGGACAGGGGAGGCGAGCAGTACTTC
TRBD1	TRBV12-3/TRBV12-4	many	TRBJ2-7	CASRPGQGAYEQYF	TGTGCCAGCAGACCGGGACAGGGGGCCTACGAGCAGTACTTC
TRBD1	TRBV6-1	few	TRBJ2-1	CALRQGSRYNEQFF	TGTGCCCTCAGACAGGGTTCCCGCTACAATGAGCAGTTCTTC
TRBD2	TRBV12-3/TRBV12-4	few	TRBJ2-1	CASSSLRLAGVRAPINGQFF	TGTGCCAGCAGTTCCCTCCGACTAGCGGGAGTAAGGGCCCCTATTAATGGGCAGTTCTTC
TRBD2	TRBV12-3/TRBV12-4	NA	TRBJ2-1	CASSWRGGNEQFF	TGTGCCAGCAGTTGGCGGGGGGGCAATGAGCAGTTCTTC
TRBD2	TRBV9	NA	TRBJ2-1	CASSVGTSGLLKGYNEQFF	TGTGCCAGCAGCGTGGGGACTAGCGGCCTCCTTAAGGGTTACAATGAGCAGTTCTTC
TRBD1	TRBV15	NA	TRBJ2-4	CATSMGGQGENIQYF	TGTGCCACCAGCATGGGGGGACAGGGCGAAAACATTCAGTACTTC
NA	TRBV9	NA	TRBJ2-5	CASSASGFMETQYF	TGTGCCAGCAGCGCAAGTGGGTTTATGGAGACCCAGTACTTC
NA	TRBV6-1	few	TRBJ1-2	CASRPGREYGYTF	TGTGCCAGCAGGCCGGGGAGGGAATATGGCTACACCTTC
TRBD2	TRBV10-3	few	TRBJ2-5	CAISGAAGGPGQETQYF	TGTGCCATCAGTGGTGCGGCGGGAGGGCCTGGCCAAGAGACCCAGTACTTC
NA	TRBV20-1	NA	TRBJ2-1	CSARALQGPAYNEQFF	TGCAGTGCTAGAGCCCTTCAAGGTCCGGCATACAATGAGCAGTTCTTC
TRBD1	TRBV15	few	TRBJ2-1	CATSKAPGQVDEQFF	TGTGCCACCAGCAAAGCCCCGGGACAGGTGGACGAGCAGTTCTTC
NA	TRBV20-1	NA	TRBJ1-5	CSAQKVNQPQHF	TGCAGTGCTCAGAAAGTGAATCAGCCCCAGCATTTT
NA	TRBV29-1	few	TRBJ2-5	CSVTGGTGTQYF	TGCAGCGTTACGGGGGGGACAGGTACCCAGTACTTC
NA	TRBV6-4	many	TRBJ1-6	CASSEGADNSPLHF	TGTGCCAGCAGTGAGGGGGCCGATAATTCACCCCTCCACTTT
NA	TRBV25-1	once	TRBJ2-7	CASSESTKTAGYEQYF	TGTGCCAGCAGTGAATCCACAAAGACAGCGGGCTACGAGCAGTACTTC
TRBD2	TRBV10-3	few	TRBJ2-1	CAISSSGSFGNEQFF	TGTGCCATCAGTTCCAGCGGGAGTTTCGGCAATGAGCAGTTCTTC
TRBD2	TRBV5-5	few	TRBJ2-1	CASSWTSGGHEQFF	TGTGCCAGCAGCTGGACTAGCGGGGGCCATGAGCAGTTCTTC
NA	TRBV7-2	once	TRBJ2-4	CASSLGSGLAKNIQYF	TGTGCCAGCAGCTTAGGGTCTGGACTAGCCAAAAACATTCAGTACTTC
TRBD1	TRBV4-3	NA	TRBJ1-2	CASSQAGTGPIYGYTF	TGCGCCAGCAGCCAAGCCGGGACAGGGCCCATCTATGGCTACACCTTC
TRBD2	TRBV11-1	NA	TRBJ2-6	CASSTRAGESSGANVLTF	TGTGCCAGCAGCACGCGAGCGGGAGAGTCCTCTGGGGCCAACGTCCTGACTTTC
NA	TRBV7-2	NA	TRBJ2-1	CASSLVGSRGLYNEQFF	TGTGCCAGCAGCTTAGTAGGGAGTAGAGGACTATACAATGAGCAGTTCTTC
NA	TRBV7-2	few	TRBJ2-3	CASSFIPTANTDTQYF	TGTGCCAGCAGCTTTATCCCCACGGCAAACACAGATACGCAGTATTTT
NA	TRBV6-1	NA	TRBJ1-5	CASSVRRGYSNQPQHF	TGTGCCAGCAGCGTTCGCCGGGGATATAGCAATCAGCCCCAGCATTTT